The source of this T cell receptor (beta chain) is a study of blood T cell repertoires in COVID-19. The CDR3 is 14 amino acids. Germline loops: CDR1 MNHEY, CDR2 SMNVEV (reference sequence). The germline V and J ends were trimmed by 6 bases and 0 bases, with 11 bases remaining between them. As handled by the study authors: Counts of nucleated cells, estimated from reference gene primer amplification, were obtained. The assay was immunoSEQ multiplex PCR, and TCRdb's table has in-frame clones only and misses some. V, J and clone size reflect that table, while D and trimming were determined from the DNA. The sample carries some 350,000 clones, more than 70% recorded once. Two negative PCRs, clearance, or symptom resolution were required of recovered Cohort 3 donors.

The receptor comes from a woman between 25 and 40 years old who had recovered from COVID-19. The source material was PBMCs or T cells enriched from blood (not recorded which). The chain links TRBV27 to TRBJ1-1, with a weak D call TRBD1 (6 bases). CDR3 nucleotides: TGTGCCAGCAGCGTTGGACAGTTGAACACTGAAGCTTTCTTT. Encoded protein: CASSVGQLNTEAFF.